The next 31 T cell receptor beta chains were all read from a single sample in a study of blood T cell repertoires in COVID-19. The data were produced by immunoSEQ multiplex PCR, yet TCRdb's version contains in-frame clones alone and is incomplete. The sample has about 170,000 clones, 85% seen once. Sequencing was carried out using peripheral blood. Receptors were obtained from a human donor with acute or convalescent COVID-19. The donor label of this sample is uncertain.

This chain joins TRBV7-9 and TRBJ1-3, with D uncertain. The CDR3 contains 11 residues. The ends were cut back, 5 bases at V and 8 bases at J, with 7 bases in the middle. The germline V gene has CDR1 SEHNR and CDR2 FQNEAQ (reference sequence). The CDR3 DNA reads as TGTGCCAGCAGCCCTAGCCACACCATATATTTT. It translates to CASSPSHTIYF. The whole variable domain, remainder taken from reference TRBV7-9 and TRBJ1-3, is DTGVSQNPRHKITKRGQNVTFRCDPISEHNRLYWYRQTLGQGPEFLTYFQNEAQLEKSRLLSDRFSAERPKGSFSTLEIQRTEQGDSAMYLCASSPSHTIYFGEGSWLTVV.

The chain is built from TRBV6-6 and TRBJ1-1, with 10 bases fitting TRBD1. The V segment lost 5 bases and the J segment 2 bases; nucleotides outside the gene matches: 14. The CDR3 sequence is 18 residues long. Germline V CDR1 and CDR2: MNHNY, SVGAGI (reference sequence). CDR3 region: CASSRSRDRGHLNTEAFF. DNA of the CDR3: TGTGCCAGCAGTCGATCGCGGGACAGGGGTCACCTAAACACTGAAGCTTTCTTT.

The chain combines TRBV11-3 with TRBJ2-2; a possible D gene is TRBD2 (6 bases). CDR1 is SGHNT and CDR2 is YENEEA in the germline V gene. Between the trimmed V and J ends, which lost 1 base and 8 bases, there was a span of 11 bases. The CDR3 runs 14 residues. This CDR3 reads CASSLGMEGGELFF. DNA of the CDR3: TGTGCCAGCAGCTTAGGAATGGAGGGAGGGGAGCTGTTTTTT.

The chain uses TRBV28 and TRBJ1-1; no definite D call. Germline V gene data show CDR1 as MDHEN and CDR2 as SYDVKM. The CDR3 is made up of 12 amino acids. The ends were cut back, 7 bases at V and 2 bases at J, with 8 bases in the middle. This CDR3 reads CASIGVNTEAFF. The CDR3 DNA reads as TGTGCCAGCATAGGAGTCAACACTGAAGCTTTCTTT.

This clone was seen a few times. The CDR3 DNA follows: TGTGCCAGTAGTCCCCGACAGGATAGGGCTGAAGCTTTCTTT. Amino acid sequence: CASSPRQDRAEAFF. The J gene is TRBJ1-1, the V gene TRBV19; D may be TRBD1 (6 bases). The CDR3 totals 14 residues. V was trimmed by 5 bases and J by 6 bases, leaving 16 bases between them. In germline, CDR1 is LNHDA, CDR2 SQIVND (reference sequence).

The rearrangement links TRBV6-6 to TRBJ1-2; 12 nucleotides line up with TRBD1. J gave up 0 bases and V 5 bases, and 7 bases lay outside the gene matches. The CDR3 length is 17 residues. In germline, CDR1 is MNHNY, CDR2 SVGAGI (reference sequence). The chain's CDR3 is CASSPGQGALPNYGYTF. DNA of the CDR3: TGTGCCAGCAGTCCGGGACAGGGGGCTCTCCCTAACTATGGCTACACCTTC.

The gene calls are TRBV28 and TRBJ1-5; 8 positions match TRBD1. Germline CDR1 MDHEN, CDR2 SYDVKM. The CDR3 spans 17 residues. The trim removed 6 bases at V and 3 bases at J, leaving 13 bases unmatched. The CDR3 spells CASSPPPGQGDNQPQHF. CDR3 in DNA: TGTGCCAGCAGCCCTCCGCCCGGACAGGGTGACAATCAGCCCCAGCATTTT.

This rearrangement joins TRBV30 to TRBJ2-5; 10 bases fit TRBD1. CDR1 and CDR2 from the germline V gene are GTSNPN and SVGIG (reference sequence). This CDR3 is 15 amino acids long. After removal of 3 bases from V and 2 bases from J, the junction contained 6 bases not matched to a gene. The chain's CDR3 is CAWSRDRGRQETQYF. CDR3 DNA: TGTGCCTGGAGCAGGGACAGGGGTAGGCAAGAGACCCAGTACTTC.

V is TRBV4-1 and J is TRBJ1-1, with D unresolved. From germline, CDR1 is MGHRA and CDR2 YSYEKL. With 4 bases removed from V and 6 bases from J, the gap between germline ends came to 15 bases. CDR3 length equals 14 residues. CDR3 region: CASSLLGGGAEAFF. In nucleotides, the CDR3 is TGCGCCAGCAGCCTTTTAGGAGGTGGGGCTGAAGCTTTCTTT.

About this clone itself: The sample contains more than one DNA sequence encoding this CDR3. V and J are TRBV9 and TRBJ1-2, with TRBD1 identical over 7 bases. V was clipped by 0 bases and J by 2 bases; unmatched bases: 1. The V gene's germline CDR1 is SGDLS and CDR2 YYNGEE. The CDR3 length is 14 residues. The CDR3 protein is CASSVEQGNYGYTF. The DNA for the CDR3 is TGTGCCAGCAGCGTAGAACAGGGGAACTATGGCTACACCTTC.

The chain uses TRBV7-2 and TRBJ1-1, with TRBD1 matching 7 bases. V lost 6 bases, J lost 2 bases, and 9 bases stayed unmatched. This CDR3 is built from 15 residues. Germline-derived CDR1 and CDR2 are SGHTA and FQGNSA. The CDR3 protein is CASSTLGTENTEAFF. CDR3 nucleotides: TGTGCCAGCAGTACCCTTGGGACAGAAAACACTGAAGCTTTCTTT.

The chain is built from TRBV27 and TRBJ2-3, with TRBD2 identical over 11 bases. The CDR3 consists of 15 residues. CDR1 and CDR2 (germline): MNHEY, SMNVEV (reference sequence). V shed 6 bases, J shed 3 bases, and the junction held 5 bases outside the gene matches. The CDR3 loop is CASRIAGGPTDTQYF. CDR3 DNA: TGTGCCAGCAGGATAGCGGGGGGGCCAACAGATACGCAGTATTTT.

The chain carries TRBV30 and TRBJ2-6; perhaps TRBD1 as D (6 bases). The germline V and J ends were trimmed by 2 bases and 1 base, with 9 bases remaining between them. CDR3 length: 15 amino acids. The V gene's germline CDR1 is GTSNPN and CDR2 SVGIG (reference sequence). CDR3 coding DNA: TGTGCCTGGAGTCCAGGACAGTCTGGGGCCAACGTCCTGACTTTC. It specifies CAWSPGQSGANVLTF.

The chain employs TRBV7-2 and TRBJ1-5; no clear D. Trimming removed 1 base at V and 4 bases at J, with 5 bases between. The CDR3 has 13 amino acids. The V gene's germline CDR1 is SGHTA and CDR2 FQGNSA. The CDR3 loop is CASSLERNQPQHF. In DNA form, the CDR3 reads TGTGCCAGCAGCTTAGAACGGAATCAGCCCCAGCATTTT.

The chain uses TRBV2 and TRBJ2-2, with 12 bases aligning to TRBD2. Germline V CDR1 and CDR2: SNHLY, FYNNEI. This CDR3 is built from 16 residues. The V gene end was trimmed by 6 bases and the J gene end by 2 bases; junction bases not matched to a gene: 4. CDR3 in amino acids: CASRSTSGGNTGELFF. The CDR3 nucleotides are TGTGCCAGCAGGTCGACTAGCGGGGGAAACACCGGGGAGCTGTTTTTT.

V gene TRBV11-2 combines with J gene TRBJ1-6; 7 positions match TRBD1. This CDR3 has 17 residues. Germline V lookup: CDR1 SGHAT, CDR2 FQNNGV. V gave up 6 bases and J gave up 8 bases; unmatched junction bases: 16. CDR3 amino acids: CASRTVGQINPHSPLHF. The CDR3 DNA follows: TGTGCCAGCAGAACCGTGGGACAGATAAACCCCCATTCACCCCTCCACTTT. Full variable domain (rest looked up from reference TRBV11-2 and TRBJ1-6): EAGVAQSPRYKIIEKRQSVAFWCNPISGHATLYWYQQILGQGPKLLIQFQNNGVVDDSQLPKDRFSAERLKGVDSTLKIQPAKLEDSAVYLCASRTVGQINPHSPLHFGNGTRLTVT.

V usage is TRBV5-1 and J usage is TRBJ2-3, with 13 bases aligning to TRBD2. Germline values: CDR1 SGHRS, CDR2 YFSETQ. The CDR3 covers 17 residues. V shed 3 bases and J 2 bases; nucleotides not matched to a gene: 6. The CDR3 DNA reads as TGCGCCAGCAGCTCCAGACTAGCGGGGGGTCCCACAGATACGCAGTATTTT. Amino acids: CASSSRLAGGPTDTQYF.

The chain combines TRBV3-1 (or the pseudogene TRBV3-2) with TRBJ2-1, with D possibly TRBD2 on 6 matching bases. CDR3 length: 18 residues. The germline V and J ends were trimmed by 0 bases and 5 bases, with 20 bases remaining between them. Looked up from germline, CDR1 is LGHDT and CDR2 is YNNKEL (reference sequence). The CDR3 coding sequence is TGTGCCAGCAGCCAAGACCGGGGAGGTCGCAGGGTCCACAATGAGCAGTTCTTC. Translation gives CASSQDRGGRRVHNEQFF.

The V and J genes are TRBV18 and TRBJ1-1, with a tentative D call TRBD1 (5 bases). The V gene lost 4 bases and the J gene lost 4 bases, with 10 bases spanning the gap. Germline V gene sequence: CDR1 KGHSH, CDR2 LQKENI. This CDR3 is built from 13 residues. The CDR3 DNA is TGTGCCAGCTCACGGACGGGGGGCACTGAAGCTTTCTTT. This sequence encodes CASSRTGGTEAFF.

V gene TRBV7-2 combines with J gene TRBJ1-4, with no clear D. The germline gives CDR1 SGHTA, CDR2 FQGNSA. Trimming left V 5 bases short and J 10 bases short, with 14 bases between. This CDR3 region has 13 residues. CDR3 coding DNA: TGTGCCAGCAGCCTGCGGTCCCCCCCAAAACTGTTTTTT. The encoded protein is CASSLRSPPKLFF.

CDR3 sequence reads: CAISVGQGSKGSNQPQHF. In DNA, the CDR3 is TGTGCCATCAGTGTTGGACAGGGATCCAAGGGAAGCAATCAGCCCCAGCATTTT. The chain has TRBV10-3 and TRBJ1-5; 8 bases map to TRBD1. Germline assignment: CDR1 ENHRY and CDR2 SYGVKD. The junction had 12 bases not matched to a gene; V was cut back by 4 bases and J by 1 base. The CDR3 is 18 amino acids.

The chain links TRBV14 to TRBJ1-3, with 7 bases identical to TRBD1. The CDR3 loop spans 15 amino acids. Germline assignment: CDR1 SGHDN and CDR2 FVKESK. V shed 7 bases, J shed 3 bases, and the junction held 9 bases outside the gene matches. CDR3: CASTLQGEVGNTIYF. Written as DNA, the CDR3 is TGTGCCAGCACACTCCAGGGGGAGGTTGGAAACACCATATATTTT.

This rearrangement joins TRBV27 to TRBJ1-2, with TRBD1 identical over 7 bases. V gave up 8 bases and J gave up 0 bases; unmatched junction bases: 6. Germline V gives CDR1 MNHEY, CDR2 SMNVEV (reference sequence). The CDR3 extends over 14 amino acids. The CDR3 region is CASRRTGSNYGYTF. The DNA of the CDR3 is TGTGCCAGCCGTCGGACAGGATCTAACTATGGCTACACCTTC.

The chain couples TRBV2 to TRBJ1-5; D gene uncertain. V lost 4 bases and J 4 bases, leaving 26 bases between the germline ends. From germline, CDR1 is SNHLY and CDR2 FYNNEI. The CDR3 consists of 19 residues. CDR3 nucleotides: TGTGCCAGCAGTGCCCCCGGTGAGGTATCGCGCGAGGGAAATCAGCCCCAGCATTTT. It codes for CASSAPGEVSREGNQPQHF.

The genes are TRBV28 and TRBJ1-4; weak D call: TRBD1 (5 bases). The CDR3 runs to 15 residues. Germline values: CDR1 MDHEN, CDR2 SYDVKM. V was clipped by 0 bases and J by 7 bases, with 12 bases between them. For the CDR3, the DNA is TGTGCCAGCAGTTTATGGGTGGGTGGGGCTGAAAAACTGTTTTTT. As protein: CASSLWVGGAEKLFF.

V is TRBV9 and J is TRBJ1-4, with TRBD1 identical over 8 bases. Trimming cost V 3 bases and J 1 base; bases outside gene matches: 2. The CDR3 consists of 15 residues. Germline loops: CDR1 SGDLS, CDR2 YYNGEE. CDR3 DNA sequence: TGTGCCAGCAGCGCAGGACAGGGAACTAATGAAAAACTGTTTTTT. It codes for CASSAGQGTNEKLFF.

The rearrangement uses TRBV3-1 (or the pseudogene TRBV3-2) and TRBJ2-2; 10 bases are a match to TRBD2. Germline loops: CDR1 LGHDT, CDR2 YNNKEL (reference sequence). V shed 4 bases and J 5 bases; nucleotides not matched to a gene: 1. This CDR3 region has 14 residues. CDR3 amino acids: CASSRTSGTGELFF. The CDR3 DNA reads as TGTGCCAGCAGCCGGACTAGCGGTACCGGGGAGCTGTTTTTT.

The genes are TRBV18 and TRBJ1-6; 11 bases are a match to TRBD1. From germline, CDR1 is KGHSH and CDR2 LQKENI. This CDR3 is built from 15 residues. Unmatched junction bases numbered 4, after V lost 4 bases and J lost 8 bases. The CDR3 DNA reads TGTGCCAGCTCACTTCCGGGACAGGGGGATTCACCCCTCCACTTT. Translation: CASSLPGQGDSPLHF.

This chain links TRBV20-1 with TRBJ1-2; D might be TRBD1 (6 bases). The V gene's germline CDR1 is DFQATT and CDR2 SNEGSKA (reference sequence). Trimming took off 6 bases at V and 7 bases at J, with 12 bases between the two ends. The CDR3 spans 11 residues. CDR3 sequence: CSAEGGVGYTF. The CDR3 DNA sequence: TGCAGTGCGGAGGGGGGGGTTGGCTACACCTTC.

The rearrangement links TRBV18 to TRBJ1-6; the D is unclear. V dropped 3 bases and J dropped 4 bases, with 13 bases sitting between them. Germline loops: CDR1 KGHSH, CDR2 LQKENI. This CDR3 has 16 amino acids. The CDR3 protein is CASSPDHRGYNSPLHF. CDR3 coding DNA: TGTGCCAGCTCACCGGACCACCGAGGGTATAATTCACCCCTCCACTTT.

The chain combines TRBV28 with TRBJ1-2; the D is unclear. The CDR3 runs to 14 residues. CDR1 is MDHEN, CDR2 SYDVKM, per germline. With 6 bases removed from V and 4 bases from J, the gap between germline ends came to 15 bases. CDR3 region: CASRILLGTYGYTF. The CDR3 bases are TGTGCCAGCAGGATCCTACTGGGCACCTATGGCTACACCTTC.